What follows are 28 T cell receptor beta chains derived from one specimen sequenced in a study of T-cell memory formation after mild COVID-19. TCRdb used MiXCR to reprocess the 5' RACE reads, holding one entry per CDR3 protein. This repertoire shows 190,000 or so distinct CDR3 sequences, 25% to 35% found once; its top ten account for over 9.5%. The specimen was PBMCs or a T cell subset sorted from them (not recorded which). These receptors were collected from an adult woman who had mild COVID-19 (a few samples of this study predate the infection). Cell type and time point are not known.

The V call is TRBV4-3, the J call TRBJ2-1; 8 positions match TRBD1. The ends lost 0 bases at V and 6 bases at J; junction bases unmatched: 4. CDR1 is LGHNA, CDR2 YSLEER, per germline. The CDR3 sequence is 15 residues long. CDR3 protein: CASSQETGDGNEQFF. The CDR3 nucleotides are TGCGCCAGCAGCCAAGAGACAGGGGATGGCAATGAGCAGTTCTTC.

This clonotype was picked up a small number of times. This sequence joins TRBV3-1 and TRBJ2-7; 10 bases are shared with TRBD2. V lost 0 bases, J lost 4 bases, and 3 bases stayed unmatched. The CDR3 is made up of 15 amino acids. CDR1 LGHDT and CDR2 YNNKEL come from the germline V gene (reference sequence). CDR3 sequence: CASSQDGTSAYEQYF. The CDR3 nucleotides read TGTGCCAGCAGCCAAGATGGGACTAGCGCTTACGAGCAGTACTTC.

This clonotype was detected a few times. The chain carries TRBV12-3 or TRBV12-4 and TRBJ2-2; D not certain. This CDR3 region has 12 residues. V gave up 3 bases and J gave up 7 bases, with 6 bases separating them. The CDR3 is CASSFEGGELFF. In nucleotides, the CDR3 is TGTGCCAGCAGTTTTGAAGGCGGGGAGCTGTTTTTT.

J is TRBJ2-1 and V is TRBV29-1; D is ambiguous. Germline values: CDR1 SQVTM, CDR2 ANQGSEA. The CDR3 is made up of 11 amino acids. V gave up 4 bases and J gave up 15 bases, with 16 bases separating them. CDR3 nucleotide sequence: TGCAGCGTTGTGCTAGTTCCTCAGCGGTTCTTC. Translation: CSVVLVPQRFF.

The CDR3 DNA sequence: TGTGCCAGCAGCCCGTCTGCTAGCGGGAGTTTCGAGCAGTACTTC. It is translated as CASSPSASGSFEQYF. The rearrangement joins TRBV7-6 to TRBJ2-7, with 10 nucleotides matching TRBD2. The germline V gene has CDR1 SGHVS and CDR2 FNYEAQ. The CDR3 is made up of 15 amino acids. The V gene end was trimmed by 5 bases and the J gene end by 6 bases; junction bases not matched to a gene: 10.

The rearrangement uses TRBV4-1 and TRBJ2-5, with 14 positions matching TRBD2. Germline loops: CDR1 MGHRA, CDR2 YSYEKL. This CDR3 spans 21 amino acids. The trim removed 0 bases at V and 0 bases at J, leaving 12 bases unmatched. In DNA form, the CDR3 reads TGCGCCAGCAGCCAAGATCTTGAGGGACTAGCGGGGGCCATGTACCAAGAGACCCAGTACTTC. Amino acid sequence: CASSQDLEGLAGAMYQETQYF.

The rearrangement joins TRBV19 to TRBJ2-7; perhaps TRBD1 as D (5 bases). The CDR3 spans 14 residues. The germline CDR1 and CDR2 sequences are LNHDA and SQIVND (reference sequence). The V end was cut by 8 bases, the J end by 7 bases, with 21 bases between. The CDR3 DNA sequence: TGTGCCAGTTCTCACTCGGACGCCAGGGTTGAGCAGTACTTC. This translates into CASSHSDARVEQYF.

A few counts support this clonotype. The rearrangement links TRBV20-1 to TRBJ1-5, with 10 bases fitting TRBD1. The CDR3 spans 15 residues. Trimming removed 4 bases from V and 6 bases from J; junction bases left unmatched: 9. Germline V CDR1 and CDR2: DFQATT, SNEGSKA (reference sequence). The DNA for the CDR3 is TGCAGTGCTAATATGGGACAGGGGTTAGGTCAGCCCCAGCATTTT. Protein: CSANMGQGLGQPQHF.

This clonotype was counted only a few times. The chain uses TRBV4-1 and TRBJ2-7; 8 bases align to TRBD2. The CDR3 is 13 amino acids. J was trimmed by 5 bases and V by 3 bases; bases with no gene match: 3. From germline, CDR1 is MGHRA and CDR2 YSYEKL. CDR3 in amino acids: CASSHPGGDEQYF. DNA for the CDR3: TGCGCCAGCAGCCACCCCGGGGGGGACGAGCAGTACTTC.

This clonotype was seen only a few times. CDR3 sequence: CASSRRQGGVEQYF. CDR3 coding DNA: TGTGCCAGCAGCCGCCGACAGGGGGGAGTCGAGCAGTACTTC. The chain recombines TRBV6-5 with TRBJ2-7; 9 nucleotides match TRBD1. This CDR3 region has 14 residues. Germline V CDR1 and CDR2: MNHEY, SVGAGI. V shed 6 bases, J shed 6 bases, and the junction held 9 bases outside the gene matches.

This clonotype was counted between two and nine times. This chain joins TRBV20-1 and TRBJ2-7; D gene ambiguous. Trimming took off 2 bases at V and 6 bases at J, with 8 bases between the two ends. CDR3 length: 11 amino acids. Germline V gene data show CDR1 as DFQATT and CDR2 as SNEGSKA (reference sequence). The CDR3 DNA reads TGCAGTGCTAGAACGCCAGCCGAGCAGTACTTC. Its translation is CSARTPAEQYF.

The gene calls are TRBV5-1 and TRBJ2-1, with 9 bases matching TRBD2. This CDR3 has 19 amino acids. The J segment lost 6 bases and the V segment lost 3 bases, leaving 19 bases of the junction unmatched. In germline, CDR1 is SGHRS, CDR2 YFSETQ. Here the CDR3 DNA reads TGCGCCAGCAGCTGGCGGGCTAGCGGGGTGGCCACGGGCTTCAATGAGCAGTTCTTC. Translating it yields CASSWRASGVATGFNEQFF.

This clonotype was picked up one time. The CDR3 loop reads CASSLNLQGPEAFF. CDR3 nucleotide sequence: TGTGCCAGCAGCTTAAATCTTCAGGGCCCTGAAGCTTTCTTT. The chain has TRBV7-6 and TRBJ1-1; tentatively, D is TRBD1 (5 bases). The CDR3 runs to 14 residues. V lost 2 bases and J 6 bases, leaving 13 bases between the germline ends. The germline CDR1 and CDR2 sequences are SGHVS and FNYEAQ. The full variable domain, its missing parts supplied by reference TRBV7-6 and TRBJ1-1, is GAGVSQSPRYKVTKRGQDVALRCDPISGHVSLYWYRQALGQGPEFLTYFNYEAQQDKSGLPNDRFSAERPEGSISTLTIQRTEQRDSAMYRCASSLNLQGPEAFFGQGTRLTVV.

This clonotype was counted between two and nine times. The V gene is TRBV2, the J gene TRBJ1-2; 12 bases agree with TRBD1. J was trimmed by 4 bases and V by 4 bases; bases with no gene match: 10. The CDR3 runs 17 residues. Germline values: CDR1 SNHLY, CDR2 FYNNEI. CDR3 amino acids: CASSVSRGQGASYGYTF. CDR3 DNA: TGTGCCAGCAGTGTCTCCCGGGGACAGGGGGCTAGCTATGGCTACACCTTC.

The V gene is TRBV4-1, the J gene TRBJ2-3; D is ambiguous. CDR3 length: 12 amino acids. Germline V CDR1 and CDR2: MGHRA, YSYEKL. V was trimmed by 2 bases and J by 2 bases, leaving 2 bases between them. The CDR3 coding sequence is TGCGCCAGCAGCCAACCCACAGATACGCAGTATTTT. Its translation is CASSQPTDTQYF.

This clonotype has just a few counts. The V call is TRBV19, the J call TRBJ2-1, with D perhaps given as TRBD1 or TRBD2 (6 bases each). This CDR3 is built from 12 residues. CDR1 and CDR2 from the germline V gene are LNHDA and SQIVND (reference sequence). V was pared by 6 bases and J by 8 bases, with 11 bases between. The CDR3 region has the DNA TGTGCCAGTAGAGGGGGGCCCGATGAGCAGTTCTTC. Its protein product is CASRGGPDEQFF.

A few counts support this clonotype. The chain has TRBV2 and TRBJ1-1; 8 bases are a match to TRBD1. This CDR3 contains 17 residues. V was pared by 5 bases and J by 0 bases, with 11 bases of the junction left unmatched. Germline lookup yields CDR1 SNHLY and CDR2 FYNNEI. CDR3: CASSLTGVGSMNTEAFF. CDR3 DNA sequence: TGTGCCAGCAGTCTGACAGGGGTGGGATCAATGAACACTGAAGCTTTCTTT.

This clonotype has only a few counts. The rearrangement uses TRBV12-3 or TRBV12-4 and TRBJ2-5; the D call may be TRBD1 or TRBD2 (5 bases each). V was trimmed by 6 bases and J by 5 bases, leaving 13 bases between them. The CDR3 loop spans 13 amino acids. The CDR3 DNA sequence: TGTGCCAGCAGATCGGACTGGGGGGAGACCCAGTACTTC. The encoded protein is CASRSDWGETQYF.

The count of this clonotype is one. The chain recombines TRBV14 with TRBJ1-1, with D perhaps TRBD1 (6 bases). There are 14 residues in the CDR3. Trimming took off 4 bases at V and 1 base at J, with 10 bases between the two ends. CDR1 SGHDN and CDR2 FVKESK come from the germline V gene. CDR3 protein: CASSLGATNTEAFF. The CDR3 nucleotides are TGTGCCAGCAGCCTGGGGGCCACGAACACTGAAGCTTTCTTT.

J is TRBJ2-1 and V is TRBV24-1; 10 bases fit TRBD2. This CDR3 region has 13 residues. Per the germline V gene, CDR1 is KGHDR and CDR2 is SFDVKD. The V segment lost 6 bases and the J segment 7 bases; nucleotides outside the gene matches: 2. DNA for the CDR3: TGTGCCACCAGTAGACTAGCGGGTAATGAGCAGTTCTTC. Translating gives CATSRLAGNEQFF.

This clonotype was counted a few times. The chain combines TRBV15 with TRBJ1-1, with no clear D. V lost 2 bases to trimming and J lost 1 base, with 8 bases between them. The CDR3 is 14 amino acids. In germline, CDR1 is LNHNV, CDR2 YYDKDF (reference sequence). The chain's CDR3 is CATSRHVGNTEAFF. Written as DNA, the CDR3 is TGTGCCACCAGCAGACACGTTGGGAACACTGAAGCTTTCTTT.

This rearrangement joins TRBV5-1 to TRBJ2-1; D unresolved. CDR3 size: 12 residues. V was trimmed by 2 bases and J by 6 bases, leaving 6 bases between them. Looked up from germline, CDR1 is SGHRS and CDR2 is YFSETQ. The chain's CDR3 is CASSFGPNEQFF. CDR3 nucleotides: TGCGCCAGCAGCTTCGGGCCCAATGAGCAGTTCTTC.

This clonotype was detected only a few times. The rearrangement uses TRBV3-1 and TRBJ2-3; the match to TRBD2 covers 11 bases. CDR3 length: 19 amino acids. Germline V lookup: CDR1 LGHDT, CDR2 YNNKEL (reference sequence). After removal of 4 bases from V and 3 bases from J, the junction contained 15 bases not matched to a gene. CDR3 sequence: CASSRVRALGLADTDTQYF. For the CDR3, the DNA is TGTGCCAGCAGCCGAGTAAGAGCTTTGGGACTAGCGGATACAGATACGCAGTATTTT.

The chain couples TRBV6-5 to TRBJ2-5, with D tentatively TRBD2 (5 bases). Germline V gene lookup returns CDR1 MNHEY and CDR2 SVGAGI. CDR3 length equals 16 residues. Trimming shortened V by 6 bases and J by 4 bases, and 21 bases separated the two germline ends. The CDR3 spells CASSGILAHKGETQYF. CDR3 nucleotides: TGTGCCAGCAGCGGGATCTTAGCGCACAAGGGAGAGACCCAGTACTTC.

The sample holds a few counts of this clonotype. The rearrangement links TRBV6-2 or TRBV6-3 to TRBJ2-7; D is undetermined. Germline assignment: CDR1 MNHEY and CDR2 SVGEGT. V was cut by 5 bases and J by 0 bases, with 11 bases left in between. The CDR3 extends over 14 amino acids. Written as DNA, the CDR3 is TGTGCCAGCAGTACGGCCGGAGCCTCCTACGAGCAGTACTTC. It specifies CASSTAGASYEQYF.

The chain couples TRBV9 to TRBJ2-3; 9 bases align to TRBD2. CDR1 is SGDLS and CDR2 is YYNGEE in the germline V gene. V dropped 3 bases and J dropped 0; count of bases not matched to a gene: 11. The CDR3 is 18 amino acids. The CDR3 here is CASSAALAGDTSTDTQYF. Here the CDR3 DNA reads TGTGCCAGCAGCGCCGCCTTAGCGGGAGACACTAGCACAGATACGCAGTATTTT. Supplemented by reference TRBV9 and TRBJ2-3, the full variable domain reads DSGVTQTPKHLITATGQRVTLRCSPRSGDLSVYWYQQSLDQGLQFLIQYYNGEERAKGNILERFSAQQFPDLHSELNLSSLELGDSALYFCASSAALAGDTSTDTQYFGPGTRLTVL.

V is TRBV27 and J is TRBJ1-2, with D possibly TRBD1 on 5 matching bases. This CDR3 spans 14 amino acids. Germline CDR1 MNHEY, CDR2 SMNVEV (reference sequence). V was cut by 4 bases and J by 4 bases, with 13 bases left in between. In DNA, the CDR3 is TGTGCCAGCAGTTCGCAGGGCGCCGGCTATGGCTACACCTTC. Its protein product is CASSSQGAGYGYTF.

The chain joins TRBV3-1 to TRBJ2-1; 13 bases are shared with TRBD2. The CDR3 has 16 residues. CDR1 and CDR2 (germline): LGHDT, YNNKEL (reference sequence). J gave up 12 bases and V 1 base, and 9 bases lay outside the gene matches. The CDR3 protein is CASSQVGLAGVSVQFF. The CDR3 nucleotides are TGTGCCAGCAGCCAAGTCGGACTAGCGGGAGTTAGCGTGCAGTTCTTC.